This T cell receptor (beta chain) was found in a study of T cells in Graves' hyperthyroidism and ophthalmopathy (dated by TCRdb to about 2019). A note on the overall study: Peripheral blood samples were taken at the time of initial diagnosis, prior to any treatment. TCR Vbeta CDR3 sequencing of fewer than 150 peripheral blood samples (approximately 44 ophthalmopathy, about 80 hyperthyroidism and roughly 17 progressor patients) is reported in the paper. After sampling, hyperthyroidism patients received methimazole starting at 30 mg daily, and ophthalmopathy patients received high-dose intravenous methylprednisolone. The 100 or so discovery patients were divided at random into training and test sets in a 7:3 ratio. In addition, the study compared T-cell repertoires in thyroid tissue and in blood from several Graves' hyperthyroidism patients. To identify distinguishing TCR V-J signatures, a discovery cohort of about 95 patients was used, comprising approximately 40 with Graves' ophthalmopathy and around 60 with stable Graves' hyperthyroidism. Whether ophthalmopathy could be predicted prospectively was tested in an independent validation cohort made up of approximately 19 hyperthyroidism patients plus 17 patients who later progressed to ophthalmopathy. The paper as a whole reports these results and caveats: A model built on a 13 V-J signature distinguished ophthalmopathy from stable hyperthyroidism, reaching around 87% sensitivity and around 81% specificity in cross-validation and 80%/75% in testing. During validation, the model predicted progression to ophthalmopathy a median of roughly 7.1 months ahead of onset, with roughly 65% sensitivity and less than 85% specificity. Most expanded thyroid clonotypes (frequency above 0.001) were also detected in blood, suggesting blood repertoires may reflect thyroid immune responses. Sample size was not statistically predetermined, and investigators were not blinded to group allocation.

The CDR3, cysteine through phenylalanine, is 13 amino acids long. Just CDR3 DNA is preserved here, 39 bases in frame from base 1. V lost 4 bases and J lost 4 bases; the stretch between them is 8 bases long. CDR1 and CDR2 were assigned from the germline V gene (reference sequence) as LNHDA and SQIVND. TCR beta CDR3 regions were amplified from RNA transcripts. For the first round of RT-PCR on the TCR CDR3, the HTBI primer set was used together with the Qiagen OneStep RT-PCR kit. A second multiplex PCR round built the libraries, followed by size selection and purification. Paired-end sequencing of the libraries was performed with 100 bp reads on an Illumina HiSeq2000. Under the source paper's analysis protocol: SOAPnuke was used to process the raw data, removing reads that contained adapters or uncalled bases, had a mean Phred below 15, or lacked an exact match to the constant primer or identifier. COPE v1.2.5 was used to merge high-quality paired reads, and clonotypes were defined as unique nucleotide sequences. Clonotypes were aligned to IMGT TRBV, TRBD and TRBJ reference segments using MiTCR v1.1. The analysis included only V-J combinations with a frequency above 0.0001, which together covered 99% to 99.2% of the repertoires. A TCS score was defined as the ratio between F50 (clonal expansion) and ExV (chaos), using BLOSUM62-based TCRdist between CDR3 peptides within each V-J. Welch's t-statistics and random forest reduced fewer than 600 V-J features to under 15, which were used in a naive Bayes classifier (R e1071). Using fastp at Q25 and MiXCR, TCRdb reprocessed the public reads and kept productive beta chains. Here each entry gathers all rows of one CDR3 protein and keeps the most common genes and DNA. The V and J calls were determined by TCRdb, not by the authors. Across this sample there are a few hundred thousand distinct CDR3 sequences, with over 15% seen only once. Just over 55% of the sample goes to the ten largest clones.

The sample holds a few counts of this clonotype. This clone's antigen is unknown. The record has no base qualities; no much larger clone is one base away. In the ophthalmopathy patients, disease was moderately to severely active, with a Clinical Activity Score of 3 or more, a NOSPECS grade of 4 or more, and a duration of less than 3 months. Patients with uncontrolled infections, other autoimmune diseases, pregnancy or lactation were excluded. Clinical symptoms, serum thyroxine and TRAb, thyroid ultrasound, and orbital computed tomography formed the basis for the diagnoses. Ficoll-Paque density gradient centrifugation was used to isolate PBMCs from under 11 ml of fresh peripheral blood. Total RNA was extracted using Trizol reagent, and RNA quality was assessed on an Agilent 2100 Bioanalyzer.

Sequences were obtained from blood. The rearranged chain carries TRBV19 and TRBJ1-5; the D segment could be TRBD1, given 6 matching bases. The source of this sequence is a woman aged 60-70 years with Graves' ophthalmopathy. The nucleotide sequence reads TGTGCCAGTAGTAAGGACAGAAATCAGCCCCAGCATTTT. This gives the protein CASSKDRNQPQHF.